The 28 T cell receptor beta chains reported below all come from one sample, sequenced in a study of blood T cell repertoires in COVID-19. The protocol was immunoSEQ multiplex PCR, while the TCRdb copy is restricted to in-frame clones and leaves out a portion. The table records 150,000 to 200,000 clones, about nine tenths of them present only once. Source material: peripheral blood. The receptors were sampled from a man younger than 35 with acute or convalescent COVID-19.

The chain recombines TRBV5-4 with TRBJ1-1, with D perhaps TRBD1 (6 bases). Trimming removed 6 bases at V and 0 bases at J, with 15 bases between. There are 15 residues in the CDR3. The germline V gene encodes CDR1 SGHNT and CDR2 YYREEE (reference sequence). The CDR3 bases are TGTGCCAGCACCCCGGACAGAGGCTTGAACACTGAAGCTTTCTTT. It translates to CASTPDRGLNTEAFF.

The chain has TRBV18 and TRBJ1-4; TRBD1 aligns across 11 bases. The V and J ends lost 5 bases and 8 bases, in that order; junction bases with no gene match: 4. The length of the CDR3 is 14 residues. CDR1 KGHSH and CDR2 LQKENI come from the germline V gene. The CDR3 coding sequence is TGTGCCAGCTCATACGGACAGGGGGCGGAAAAACTGTTTTTT. As protein: CASSYGQGAEKLFF.

The V call is TRBV7-9, the J call TRBJ2-1, with TRBD2 matching over 8 bases. This CDR3 has 18 amino acids. V was pared by 4 bases and J by 3 bases, with 14 bases of the junction left unmatched. Looked up from germline, CDR1 is SEHNR and CDR2 is FQNEAQ (reference sequence). Here the CDR3 reads CASSSSITSGEFYNEQFF. The CDR3 nucleotides read TGTGCCAGCAGCTCATCTATAACTAGCGGTGAGTTCTACAATGAGCAGTTCTTC.

The V and J genes are TRBV19 and TRBJ2-3, with 9 bases matching TRBD2. There are 16 residues in the CDR3. Losses at the gene ends were 3 bases for V and 2 bases for J; bases not matched to a gene: 6. Germline-derived CDR1 and CDR2 are LNHDA and SQIVND (reference sequence). The CDR3 DNA is TGTGCCAGTAGTATTAGCGGGGGCGCCCCCACAGATACGCAGTATTTT. This codes for CASSISGGAPTDTQYF.

The chain has TRBV11-2 and TRBJ2-5; 7 nucleotides match TRBD2. This CDR3 has 18 amino acids. The ends lost 4 bases at V and 4 bases at J; junction bases unmatched: 18. Germline V gene lookup returns CDR1 SGHAT and CDR2 FQNNGV. The CDR3 loop reads CASSSPRGGRGWGETQYF. The CDR3 nucleotides read TGTGCCAGCAGCTCGCCCCGAGGCGGGCGGGGGTGGGGAGAGACCCAGTACTTC.

CDR3: CASSLQGDSLTNEKLFF. As DNA, the CDR3 is TGTGCCAGCAGCTTACAAGGGGATAGCCTCACTAATGAAAAACTGTTTTTT. J is TRBJ1-4 and V is TRBV7-9; tentatively, D is TRBD1 (5 bases). Germline CDR1 is SEHNR and CDR2 is FQNEAQ (reference sequence). The CDR3 sequence is 17 residues long. V dropped 2 bases and J dropped 2 bases, with 15 bases sitting between them.

The chain employs TRBV30 and TRBJ2-2, with 7 bases that match TRBD2. V trimming: 2 bases; J trimming: 0 bases; junction bases outside the gene matches: 3. The CDR3 totals 15 residues. Germline loops: CDR1 GTSNPN, CDR2 SVGIG (reference sequence). Here the CDR3 reads CAWSRGLANTGELFF. The CDR3 coding sequence is TGTGCCTGGAGTAGAGGACTAGCGAACACCGGGGAGCTGTTTTTT.

The chain has TRBV7-2 and TRBJ2-1; 8 nucleotides agree with TRBD1. Losses at the gene ends were 5 bases for V and 12 bases for J; bases not matched to a gene: 6. CDR1 and CDR2 from the germline V gene are SGHTA and FQGNSA. The CDR3 contains 12 residues. The CDR3, as DNA: TGTGCCAGCAGCCTTGACAGGGGAGGGCAGTTCTTC. It translates to CASSLDRGGQFF.

This clone was detected once. V gene TRBV5-1 combines with J gene TRBJ2-7, with TRBD1 matching over 12 bases. This CDR3 contains 14 residues. In germline, CDR1 is SGHRS, CDR2 YFSETQ. V was clipped by 4 bases and J by 5 bases; unmatched bases: 4. CDR3 region: CASSGDRGQNEQYF. The CDR3 coding sequence is TGCGCCAGCAGCGGGGACAGGGGGCAGAACGAGCAGTACTTC.

The gene calls are TRBV27 and TRBJ1-2; TRBD1 is a possible D gene (6 bases). The V and J ends lost 6 bases and 2 bases respectively, with 10 bases between them. This CDR3 has 13 residues. Looked up from germline, CDR1 is MNHEY and CDR2 is SMNVEV (reference sequence). CDR3 residues: CASSLRGNYGYTF. CDR3 DNA: TGTGCCAGCAGCCTCAGGGGAAACTATGGCTACACCTTC.

The V and J genes are TRBV11-3 and TRBJ2-3; 9 bases agree with TRBD1. CDR3 length equals 15 residues. After removal of 5 bases from V and 3 bases from J, the junction contained 6 bases not matched to a gene. Germline V gene lookup returns CDR1 SGHNT and CDR2 YENEEA. In nucleotides, the CDR3 is TGTGCCAGCAGCCGCGGGACAGGGACGACAGATACGCAGTATTTT. This codes for CASSRGTGTTDTQYF.

The chain recombines TRBV15 with TRBJ1-4, with a weak D call TRBD1 (5 bases). CDR3 length: 12 residues. Germline V lookup: CDR1 LNHNV, CDR2 YYDKDF (reference sequence). V was shortened by 5 bases and J by 5 bases, with 6 bases between the two germline ends. The CDR3 bases are TGTGCCACCAGCCGGGGGAATGAAAAACTGTTTTTT. This gives the protein CATSRGNEKLFF.

The chain links TRBV14 to TRBJ2-5; 7 bases map to TRBD1. V lost 4 bases to trimming and J lost 7 bases; unmatched junction nucleotides: 9. Germline V gene lookup returns CDR1 SGHDN and CDR2 FVKESK. This CDR3 spans 14 amino acids. CDR3 bases: TGTGCCAGCAGCCGAGGGGGACAGTCGGTGACCCAGTACTTC. Amino acids: CASSRGGQSVTQYF.

The chain has TRBV18 and TRBJ2-1; D is ambiguous. Between the trimmed V and J ends, which lost 1 base and 8 bases, there was a span of 3 bases. The CDR3 is 11 residues long. The V gene's germline CDR1 is KGHSH and CDR2 LQKENI. The CDR3 reads CASSPLYEQFF. For the CDR3, the DNA is TGTGCCAGCTCACCACTATATGAGCAGTTCTTC.

This clone has a single count. This sequence joins TRBV6-6 and TRBJ1-2, with D possibly matching TRBD1 (6 bases). The V gene's germline CDR1 is MNHNY and CDR2 SVGAGI (reference sequence). The V end was cut by 4 bases, the J end by 6 bases, with 21 bases between. CDR3 size: 16 residues. This chain's CDR3 is CASSWSPQGPRDGYTF. DNA of the CDR3: TGTGCCAGCAGTTGGTCCCCACAGGGCCCCCGGGATGGCTACACCTTC.

V and J are TRBV2 and TRBJ2-7; 7 nucleotides align to TRBD1. The trim removed 11 bases at V and 3 bases at J, leaving 10 bases unmatched. Per the germline V gene, CDR1 is SNHLY and CDR2 is FYNNEI. This CDR3 contains 13 residues. The CDR3 spells CAGLTGNSYEQYF. CDR3 DNA: TGTGCCGGATTGACAGGGAATAGCTACGAGCAGTACTTC.

The chain uses TRBV7-2 and TRBJ2-5, with no clear D. The CDR3 has 13 amino acids. V was pared by 1 base and J by 5 bases, with 8 bases between. CDR1 is SGHTA, CDR2 FQGNSA, per germline. The CDR3 region has the DNA TGTGCCAGCAGCTTAGAGGCGGAGGAGACCCAGTACTTC. This sequence encodes CASSLEAEETQYF.

The genes are TRBV18 and TRBJ2-7; 7 bases agree with TRBD1. J was trimmed by 3 bases and V by 0 bases; bases with no gene match: 2. Germline loops: CDR1 KGHSH, CDR2 LQKENI. The CDR3 length is 14 residues. For the CDR3, the DNA is TGTGCCAGCTCACCACCGGCAGGGGGCTACGAGCAGTACTTC. Protein: CASSPPAGGYEQYF.

This chain joins TRBV19 and TRBJ1-1; TRBD1 is a possible D gene (5 bases). This CDR3 region has 14 residues. V gave up 4 bases and J gave up 1 base, with 10 bases separating them. Per germline, CDR1 LNHDA and CDR2 SQIVND (reference sequence). The CDR3 loop reads CASSTQTANTEAFF. In nucleotides, the CDR3 is TGTGCCAGTAGTACCCAGACAGCGAACACTGAAGCTTTCTTT.

J is TRBJ1-2 and V is TRBV9, with 7 bases that match TRBD1. Germline CDR1 is SGDLS and CDR2 is YYNGEE. CDR3 length: 17 amino acids. The junction had 12 bases not matched to a gene; V was cut back by 3 bases and J by 1 base. CDR3: CASSANYRDSLNYGYTF. The CDR3 coding sequence is TGTGCCAGCAGCGCTAACTACCGGGACAGCCTTAACTATGGCTACACCTTC.

This chain connects TRBV15 to TRBJ1-4; TRBD1 is a possible D gene (5 bases). Between the trimmed V and J ends, which lost 1 base and 8 bases, there was a span of 17 bases. The CDR3 totals 16 residues. Germline V gene data show CDR1 as LNHNV and CDR2 as YYDKDF (reference sequence). CDR3 residues: CATSRGRDGIQEKLFF. Written as DNA, the CDR3 is TGTGCCACCAGCAGAGGGCGGGACGGGATCCAAGAAAAACTGTTTTTT.

The rearrangement joins TRBV12-5 to TRBJ1-1; the D gene is possibly TRBD1 (6 bases). Between the trimmed V and J ends, which lost 8 bases and 2 bases, there was a span of 12 bases. Germline loops: CDR1 LGHNT, CDR2 FRNRAP. CDR3 length: 13 residues. The CDR3 coding sequence is TGTGCTAGTACGGACAGATCCAACACTGAAGCTTTCTTT. Translation: CASTDRSNTEAFF.

V and J are TRBV5-1 and TRBJ2-1, with 7 bases aligning to TRBD2. The CDR3 length is 13 residues. The V gene end was trimmed by 0 bases and the J gene end by 9 bases; junction bases not matched to a gene: 3. From germline, CDR1 is SGHRS and CDR2 YFSETQ. The CDR3 DNA sequence: TGCGCCAGCAGCTTGGAAACTAGCGTTGAGCAGTTCTTC. Translating gives CASSLETSVEQFF. Full variable domain (rest looked up from reference TRBV5-1 and TRBJ2-1): KAGVTQTPRYLIKTRGQQVTLSCSPISGHRSVSWYQQTPGQGLQFLFEYFSETQRNKGNFPGRFSGRQFSNSRSEMNVSTLELGDSALYLCASSLETSVEQFFGPGTRLTVL.

J is TRBJ1-4 and V is TRBV30; D is uncertain. The CDR3 contains 17 residues. The V end lost 1 base, the J end lost 2 bases, and 17 bases lay between the germline ends. Germline values: CDR1 GTSNPN, CDR2 SVGIG (reference sequence). The CDR3 spells CAWSDKTPGMTNEKLFF. The CDR3 DNA sequence: TGTGCCTGGAGTGATAAAACTCCCGGGATGACTAATGAAAAACTGTTTTTT.

CDR3: CASSQVRAGPIYTF. CDR3 bases: TGTGCCAGCAGCCAAGTAAGGGCAGGGCCTATATACACCTTC. The rearrangement links TRBV3-1 (or the pseudogene TRBV3-2) to TRBJ1-2; possible D gene TRBD1, 5 bases. The CDR3 sequence is 14 residues long. CDR1 LGHDT and CDR2 YNNKEL come from the germline V gene (reference sequence). Trimming took 1 base from V and 11 from J, leaving 17 bases between them.

The gene calls are TRBV2 and TRBJ2-5; 11 bases align to TRBD2. This CDR3 spans 15 amino acids. Germline CDR1 SNHLY, CDR2 FYNNEI. V shed 7 bases and J 6 bases; nucleotides not matched to a gene: 10. The CDR3 spells CASTEVAGGFQTQYF. The CDR3, as DNA: TGTGCCAGCACTGAGGTAGCGGGGGGGTTCCAGACCCAGTACTTC.

The J gene is TRBJ2-1, the V gene TRBV14; D gene uncertain. This CDR3 contains 17 residues. V was cut by 1 base and J by 0 bases, with 13 bases left in between. CDR1 SGHDN and CDR2 FVKESK come from the germline V gene. The CDR3 protein is CASSQGLTFSSYNEQFF. The CDR3 DNA reads TGTGCCAGCAGCCAAGGCCTGACTTTTAGCTCCTACAATGAGCAGTTCTTC.

The chain carries TRBV18 and TRBJ1-1, with D possibly TRBD1 on 6 matching bases. The V and J ends lost 2 bases and 1 base respectively, with 11 bases between them. The CDR3 loop spans 15 amino acids. Germline V gene sequence: CDR1 KGHSH, CDR2 LQKENI. The CDR3 sequence is CASSPGGAGNTEAFF. The CDR3 region has the DNA TGTGCCAGCTCACCAGGGGGCGCGGGGAACACTGAAGCTTTCTTT.